Listed below are T cell receptor beta chains from one sample, sequenced in a study of blood T cell repertoires in COVID-19. Only in-frame clones appear in the TCRdb table, and some are missing; sequencing was by immunoSEQ multiplex PCR. Counted here are approximately 150,000 clones, approximately 89% occurring once; the ten biggest clones make up about 1.6%. Sequenced sample: peripheral blood. The source of these receptors is a human donor in a cohort sampled during active COVID-19. Both conserved end residues are part of each CDR3. D genes are given only for firm matches. A row's size may be missing; if present it is once, few, many or a size class.

TRBJ1-5	TRBV19	12	-	-	CASSGYGQPQHF	TGTGCCAGTTCAGGGTATGGTCAGCCCCAGCATTTT
TRBJ1-3	TRBV30	16	TRBD1	-	CALGTGGIFSGNTIYF	TGTGCCTTGGGGACAGGGGGCATTTTTTCTGGAAACACCATATATTTT
TRBJ1-4	TRBV7-9	17	-	few	CASSLGGLWAVNEKLFF	TGTGCCAGCAGCTTAGGAGGGCTCTGGGCGGTGAATGAAAAACTGTTTTTT
TRBJ2-7	TRBV5-8	17	-	once	CASSLAGLADRSYEQYF	TGTGCCAGCAGCTTGGCTGGACTTGCCGATCGATCCTACGAGCAGTACTTC
TRBJ1-1	TRBV30	13	TRBD1	-	CAWRGQGRTEAFF	TGTGCCTGGAGGGGACAGGGGAGGACTGAAGCTTTCTTT
TRBJ1-1	TRBV5-1	12	TRBD1	-	CASSLPDRGAFF	TGCGCCAGCAGCTTACCGGACAGGGGAGCTTTCTTT
TRBJ2-1	TRBV4-3	18	TRBD2	-	CASSQDREGFRSYNEQFF	TGCGCCAGCAGCCAAGATAGGGAGGGGTTCAGGTCCTACAATGAGCAGTTCTTC
TRBJ2-1	TRBV5-4	16	TRBD1	-	CASSLPGQGAYNEQFF	TGTGCCAGCAGCTTACCGGGACAGGGGGCCTACAATGAGCAGTTCTTC
TRBJ1-5	TRBV19	15	TRBD1	-	CASSIRTGINQPQHF	TGTGCCAGTAGTATTCGGACAGGGATTAATCAGCCCCAGCATTTT
TRBJ2-1	TRBV3-1/TRBV3-2	16	TRBD2	-	CASSQPRGGWGNEQFF	TGTGCCAGCAGCCAACCCCGGGGGGGATGGGGCAATGAGCAGTTCTTC
TRBJ2-5	TRBV6-5	14	TRBD1	-	CASNRDRGPETQYF	TGTGCCAGCAACCGGGACAGGGGACCAGAGACCCAGTACTTC
TRBJ2-7	TRBV12-3/TRBV12-4	13	TRBD1	-	CASSGTGPYEQYF	TGTGCCAGCTCCGGGACAGGGCCCTACGAGCAGTACTTC
TRBJ1-2	TRBV6-6	14	-	few	CASSGQVPNYGYTF	TGTGCCAGCAGTGGTCAGGTGCCTAACTATGGCTACACCTTC
TRBJ2-7	TRBV29-1	12	-	-	CSARRGTYEQYF	TGCAGCGCCCGGCGGGGTACCTACGAGCAGTACTTC
TRBJ2-7	TRBV9	13	TRBD1	-	CASSTRDRGEQYF	TGTGCCAGCTCCACGCGGGACAGGGGCGAGCAGTACTTC
TRBJ2-7	TRBV7-2	13	TRBD1	-	CASSNRQGAEQYF	TGTGCCAGCAGCAACCGACAGGGGGCCGAGCAGTACTTC
TRBJ2-7	TRBV4-1	17	TRBD2	-	CASSQAKTSGDYYEQYF	TGCGCCAGCAGCCAAGCCAAGACTAGCGGGGATTACTACGAGCAGTACTTC
TRBJ2-1	TRBV25-1	16	TRBD2	-	CASSSIAGASYNEQFF	TGTGCCAGCAGTTCGATAGCGGGGGCCTCCTACAATGAGCAGTTCTTC
TRBJ2-2	TRBV6-5	13	-	-	CASRGGLSGELFF	TGTGCCAGCAGAGGGGGTCTTTCCGGGGAGCTGTTTTTT
TRBJ1-4	TRBV3-1/TRBV3-2	14	-	-	CASSPQGGGEKLFF	TGTGCCAGCAGCCCCCAGGGAGGAGGTGAAAAACTGTTTTTT
TRBJ2-5	TRBV6-5	13	TRBD2	-	CASTPGGQETQYF	TGTGCCAGCACCCCGGGAGGTCAAGAGACCCAGTACTTC
TRBJ2-7	TRBV4-3	16	-	-	CASSQDWAGEWREQYF	TGCGCCAGCAGCCAAGATTGGGCAGGGGAATGGAGGGAGCAGTACTTC
TRBJ2-3	TRBV6-4	15	TRBD2	-	CASSPGLAETDTQYF	TGTGCCAGCAGCCCGGGACTAGCGGAGACAGATACGCAGTATTTT
TRBJ1-1	TRBV11-2	14	TRBD1	few	CASSPDRTGTEAFF	TGTGCCAGCAGCCCGGACAGGACGGGCACTGAAGCTTTCTTT
TRBJ2-7	TRBV5-1	15	TRBD1	-	CASSLVPGGDYEQYF	TGCGCCAGCAGCTTGGTCCCAGGGGGCGATTACGAGCAGTACTTC
TRBJ2-1	TRBV27	16	TRBD1	-	CASTDRGQESYNEQFF	TGTGCCAGCACAGACAGGGGGCAGGAATCCTACAATGAGCAGTTCTTC
TRBJ2-3	TRBV30	14	TRBD1	-	CASRGLVGVGTQYF	TGTGCCTCCAGGGGGCTAGTCGGCGTGGGTACGCAGTATTTT
TRBJ2-1	TRBV7-3	13	TRBD2	-	CASSWTSGEEQFF	TGTGCCAGCAGCTGGACTAGCGGGGAAGAGCAGTTCTTC
TRBJ2-1	TRBV6-5	12	-	-	CASRRGGDEQFF	TGTGCCAGCCGTCGCGGGGGCGATGAGCAGTTCTTC
TRBJ2-3	TRBV7-2	15	TRBD1	-	CASSADRGNTDTQYF	TGTGCCAGCAGCGCAGACAGGGGAAACACAGATACGCAGTATTTT
TRBJ1-1	TRBV10-3	14	TRBD1	-	CAISVGQGNTEAFF	TGTGCCATCAGTGTAGGACAGGGGAACACTGAAGCTTTCTTT
TRBJ1-2	TRBV14	12	-	-	CASSRETYGYTF	TGTGCCAGCAGCCGGGAGACCTATGGCTACACCTTC
TRBJ2-3	TRBV18	15	TRBD2	-	CASSPPGLARDTQYF	TGTGCCAGCTCACCACCCGGACTAGCAAGAGATACGCAGTATTTT
TRBJ2-1	TRBV5-1	14	-	-	CASSLSGLYNEQFF	TGCGCCAGCAGCTTGTCAGGGTTGTACAATGAGCAGTTCTTC
TRBJ2-1	TRBV18	15	TRBD2	-	CASSPSASGGLEQFF	TGTGCCAGCTCACCATCGGCTAGCGGGGGGTTGGAGCAGTTCTTC
TRBJ1-4	TRBV10-3	13	-	-	CAISSLAGEKLFF	TGTGCCATCTCCTCCTTGGCAGGCGAAAAACTGTTTTTT
TRBJ1-2	TRBV21-1	15	-	-	CASSKGDKGWHGYTF	TGTGCCAGCAGCAAAGGGGACAAGGGTTGGCATGGCTACACCTTC
TRBJ2-5	TRBV19	13	-	-	CASSMGRQETQYF	TGTGCCAGTAGTATGGGGAGACAAGAGACCCAGTACTTC
TRBJ2-7	TRBV7-3	14	TRBD2	-	CASSSTSGDSEQYF	TGTGCCAGCAGCTCGACTAGCGGCGACTCCGAGCAGTACTTC
TRBJ1-1	TRBV5-6	12	-	-	CASSLRNTEAFF	TGTGCCAGCAGCTTGCGGAACACTGAAGCTTTCTTT
TRBJ2-7	TRBV4-2	15	TRBD1	-	CASSLTATGGYEQYF	TGTGCCAGCAGCCTGACAGCGACAGGGGGCTACGAGCAGTACTTC
TRBJ1-1	TRBV20-1	11	TRBD1	-	CSADGQDKAFF	TGCAGTGCCGATGGACAGGATAAGGCTTTCTTT
TRBJ1-1	TRBV7-6	13	-	-	CASRPTANTEAFF	TGTGCCAGCAGGCCGACAGCGAACACTGAAGCTTTCTTT
TRBJ2-7	TRBV5-4	13	TRBD2	-	CASSFSGGARQYF	TGTGCCAGCAGTTTTAGCGGGGGGGCCAGGCAGTACTTC
TRBJ2-1	TRBV19	14	TRBD1	-	CASTPPGQGYRQFF	TGTGCCAGTACCCCACCCGGACAGGGGTATAGGCAGTTCTTC
TRBJ2-7	TRBV5-6	14	-	-	CASSFDRGSYEQYF	TGTGCCAGCAGCTTTGACAGAGGCTCCTACGAGCAGTACTTC
TRBJ2-1	TRBV30	13	-	-	CAWSDNLLAAQFF	TGTGCCTGGAGTGATAATCTCCTAGCAGCGCAGTTCTTC
TRBJ1-2	TRBV18	18	TRBD1	-	CASSPPIHTGGPNYGYTF	TGTGCCAGCTCACCACCGATACACACAGGGGGACCTAACTATGGCTACACCTTC
TRBJ2-2	TRBV19	15	-	-	CASSPPGVNTGELFF	TGTGCCAGTAGTCCCCCGGGAGTGAACACCGGGGAGCTGTTTTTT
TRBJ2-7	TRBV6-2/TRBV6-3	12	-	-	CASSRQNYEQYF	TGTGCCAGCAGTCGACAAAACTACGAGCAGTACTTC
TRBJ1-1	TRBV5-1	14	TRBD1	-	CASSYGTGGTEAFF	TGCGCCAGCAGCTATGGGACAGGGGGTACTGAAGCTTTCTTT
TRBJ2-3	TRBV3-1/TRBV3-2	11	-	-	CASSQDYRQYF	TGTGCCAGCAGCCAAGATTACAGGCAGTATTTT
TRBJ1-1	TRBV4-1	16	TRBD1	few	CASILEPGQVNTEAFF	TGCGCCAGCATCCTCGAACCGGGACAGGTGAACACTGAAGCTTTCTTT